This T cell receptor (beta chain) derives from a study of blood T cells in healthy people across ages. The germline V gene has CDR1 SQVTM and CDR2 ANQGSEA. The V and J ends lost 2 bases and 7 bases respectively, with 18 bases between them. This CDR3 contains 14 residues. Primers used in a second PCR of roughly 6 to 11 cycles were a sample-barcoded 5' primer and a J-beta primer mix. TCRdb re-derived calls from the 5' RACE reads in MiXCR, one entry per CDR3 protein. The sample has about 640,000 distinct CDR3 sequences; 58% are singletons. This TCR came from a man in his 60s in good health. V and J are TRBV29-1 and TRBJ2-7, with D possibly being TRBD2 (6 bases). The sample consisted of blood. CDR3 bases: TGCAGCGTTGAATTGGGGGGTGGAATCCGGGAGCAGTACTTC. Its protein product is CSVELGGGIREQYF.